Presented here are 23 T cell receptor beta chains from one specimen sequenced in a study of CD8+ T cells in alopecia areata (dated by TCRdb to 2016 to 2019). The treatment or condition label of this sample denotes: oral pan-JAK inhibitor, 5-10 mg twice daily. The method was the immunoSEQ multiplex PCR assay. To provide template for TCR sequencing, every sample had RNA extracted and reverse transcribed into cDNA. TCRdb stores this immuneACCESS table with in-frame sequences only. Part of the clones is absent; in the studies checked, under half of the shortfall reflects unresolved V genes, and no reason is known for the rest. Across this sample there are 87,000 or so clones, with just over 70% seen only once. The leading ten clones occupy around 16% of the sample. The sample in question was CD8+ T cells sorted from blood, obtained between weeks 44 and 45, from a patient treated with tofacitinib. The receptors here all came from a human donor with alopecia areata.

This chain links TRBV5-1 with TRBJ2-3; no clear D. The CDR3 is 13 amino acids. Germline CDR1 SGHRS, CDR2 YFSETQ. V lost 4 bases, J lost 6 bases, and 12 bases lay in between. CDR3 DNA sequence: TGCGCCAGCAGCCACGACCGATCGGATACGCAGTATTTT. Amino acid sequence: CASSHDRSDTQYF. The complete variable domain, with remaining parts taken from reference TRBV5-1 and TRBJ2-3, reads KAGVTQTPRYLIKTRGQQVTLSCSPISGHRSVSWYQQTPGQGLQFLFEYFSETQRNKGNFPGRFSGRQFSNSRSEMNVSTLELGDSALYLCASSHDRSDTQYFGPGTRLTVL.

This clone turned up a few times. The chain combines TRBV30 with TRBJ2-1, with TRBD2 matching over 9 bases. The CDR3 spans 11 residues. Trimming took 7 bases from V and 10 from J; bases not matched to a gene: 5. Germline values: CDR1 GTSNPN, CDR2 SVGIG (reference sequence). DNA for the CDR3: TGTGCCTTTACGCTAGCGGGGGAGCAGTTCTTC. It is translated as CAFTLAGEQFF.

The chain combines TRBV9 with TRBJ2-1; D tentatively fits TRBD1 or TRBD2 (6 bases each). The V gene lost 0 bases and the J gene lost 0 bases, with 19 bases spanning the gap. The CDR3 totals 19 residues. Per germline, CDR1 SGDLS and CDR2 YYNGEE. The CDR3 protein is CASSVGRGDPGLSYNEQFF. The CDR3 region has the DNA TGTGCCAGCAGCGTAGGGAGGGGGGACCCGGGACTCTCCTACAATGAGCAGTTCTTC.

The chain combines TRBV13 with TRBJ2-1, with 12 positions matching TRBD2. Germline V CDR1 and CDR2: PRHDT, FYEKMQ (reference sequence). The CDR3 consists of 16 residues. J was trimmed by 0 bases and V by 7 bases; bases with no gene match: 4. In DNA, the CDR3 is TGTGCCAGCACTAGCGGGGGGGCCGACTCCTACAATGAGCAGTTCTTC. Its translation: CASTSGGADSYNEQFF.

J is TRBJ2-1 and V is TRBV7-9, with 14 bases that match TRBD2. The CDR3 spans 16 residues. The junction had 7 bases not matched to a gene; V was cut back by 5 bases and J by 7 bases. CDR1 is SEHNR and CDR2 is FQNEAQ in the germline V gene (reference sequence). The CDR3, as DNA: TGTGCCAGCAGCGACCACGGGACTAGCGGGGGAAATGAGCAGTTCTTC. Amino acid sequence: CASSDHGTSGGNEQFF.

The V call is TRBV4-3, the J call TRBJ1-1; D remains ambiguous. CDR3 length: 14 residues. Trimming left V 0 bases short and J 4 bases short, with 9 bases between. Germline CDR1 and CDR2: LGHNA and YSLEER. The CDR3 sequence: CASSQEVGSTEAFF. CDR3 DNA: TGCGCCAGCAGCCAAGAAGTCGGGAGCACTGAAGCTTTCTTT.

This chain links TRBV6-6 with TRBJ1-1; no clear D gene. The CDR3 spans 11 residues. V lost 6 bases and J 11 bases, leaving 13 bases between the germline ends. CDR1 is MNHNY, CDR2 SVGAGI, per germline (reference sequence). This CDR3 is CASSGGPAAFF. The CDR3 nucleotides read TGTGCCAGCAGCGGAGGGCCTGCGGCTTTCTTT.

J is TRBJ1-1 and V is TRBV28; D remains unclear. The CDR3 has 13 amino acids. V lost 10 bases, J lost 1 base, and 13 bases lay in between. The V gene's germline CDR1 is MDHEN and CDR2 SYDVKM. Here the CDR3 DNA reads TGTGCCATTAGTTCTTCAGCGAACACTGAAGCTTTCTTT. This codes for CAISSSANTEAFF.

The rearrangement links TRBV9 to TRBJ1-2; tentative D call: TRBD1 (6 bases). The V end was cut by 3 bases, the J end by 3 bases, with 15 bases between. This CDR3 has 15 residues. The V gene's germline CDR1 is SGDLS and CDR2 YYNGEE. CDR3 DNA: TGTGCCAGCAGCGAAAACAGGGAAAAGGACTATGGCTACACCTTC. Translated, it gives CASSENREKDYGYTF.

This clone was seen a handful of times. The V gene is TRBV7-2, the J gene TRBJ2-1, with TRBD1 matching 8 bases. The CDR3 runs 16 residues. CDR1 and CDR2 (germline): SGHTA, FQGNSA. Trimming at V came to 1 base and at J to 3 bases, leaving 5 bases not matched to a gene. The CDR3 nucleotides read TGTGCCAGCAGCTTAGATTACAGGGGGATCTACAATGAGCAGTTCTTC. Amino acids: CASSLDYRGIYNEQFF.

The chain carries TRBV30 and TRBJ1-1; 8 bases match TRBD1. CDR1 GTSNPN and CDR2 SVGIG come from the germline V gene (reference sequence). Germline trimming cut 3 bases from V and 6 bases from J; bases unmatched to any gene: 6. CDR3 size: 13 residues. The CDR3 here is CAWRDQGAPEAFF. CDR3 nucleotide sequence: TGTGCCTGGAGGGATCAGGGGGCTCCTGAAGCTTTCTTT.

The chain combines TRBV27 with TRBJ2-3, with 7 bases that match TRBD1. J was trimmed by 2 bases and V by 10 bases; bases with no gene match: 6. CDR1 and CDR2 from the germline V gene are MNHEY and SMNVEV (reference sequence). The length of the CDR3 is 13 residues. In DNA form, the CDR3 reads TGTGCCATCCTCGACAGGGTCACAGATACGCAGTATTTT. Translated, it gives CAILDRVTDTQYF.

This clone was picked up a small number of times. The V and J genes are TRBV21-1 and TRBJ1-6; the listed D gene, TRBD1, was not tested against the DNA. TRBV21-1 is classified as a pseudogene. CDR3 length: 15 residues. As DNA, the CDR3 is TGTGCCAGCAGCACAGTGACAGAATATAATTCACCCCTCCACTTT. It is translated as CASSTVTEYNSPLHF.

V and J are TRBV4-3 and TRBJ2-3; unclear D gene. The CDR3 contains 15 residues. Germline CDR1 is LGHNA and CDR2 is YSLEER. Trimming removed 1 base at V and 4 bases at J, with 12 bases between. DNA of the CDR3: TGCGCCAGCAGCCAAGGACCTGGGGTATCAGATACGCAGTATTTT. It encodes CASSQGPGVSDTQYF.

The sample holds one count of this clone. The chain recombines TRBV5-6 with TRBJ1-5; 9 bases agree with TRBD1. The V gene end was trimmed by 4 bases and the J gene end by 7 bases; junction bases not matched to a gene: 12. The length of the CDR3 is 16 residues. Germline assignment: CDR1 SGHDT and CDR2 YYEEEE. The CDR3 bases are TGTGCCAGCAGCAATTCCACAGGGGGCGCGGGGCAGCCCCAGCATTTT. This gives the protein CASSNSTGGAGQPQHF.

The chain has TRBV7-9 and TRBJ2-1; 10 bases are shared with TRBD1. Germline assignment: CDR1 SEHNR and CDR2 FQNEAQ (reference sequence). CDR3 length: 15 amino acids. The V segment lost 1 base and the J segment 4 bases; nucleotides outside the gene matches: 1. The DNA of the CDR3 is TGTGCCAGCAGCTTAGGACAGGGGGCTTACAATGAGCAGTTCTTC. Translating gives CASSLGQGAYNEQFF.

The V call is TRBV2, the J call TRBJ1-1; D gene ambiguous. Per the germline V gene, CDR1 is SNHLY and CDR2 is FYNNEI. V lost 1 base and J 10 bases, leaving 10 bases between the germline ends. This CDR3 is built from 12 residues. CDR3 region: CASSEEARIAFF. For the CDR3, the DNA is TGTGCCAGCAGTGAAGAGGCCAGGATAGCTTTCTTT.

V usage is TRBV5-6 and J usage is TRBJ1-1; D ambiguous. Per the germline V gene, CDR1 is SGHDT and CDR2 is YYEEEE. Trimming cost V 4 bases and J 1 base, with 8 bases left between them. The length of the CDR3 is 13 residues. The CDR3 here is CASSPNRNTEAFF. The CDR3 DNA reads TGTGCCAGCAGCCCTAATAGGAACACTGAAGCTTTCTTT.

The chain links TRBV29-1 to TRBJ2-1; D ambiguous. Germline loops: CDR1 SQVTM, CDR2 ANQGSEA. Trimming removed 0 bases at V and 2 bases at J, with 17 bases between. This CDR3 has 17 residues. The DNA for the CDR3 is TGCAGCGTTGAAGATTCGGCCGGGCTAGGCCCCTACAATGAGCAGTTCTTC. Translating it yields CSVEDSAGLGPYNEQFF.

The chain employs TRBV7-9 and TRBJ1-4; D not resolved. CDR3 length: 13 residues. Germline-derived CDR1 and CDR2 are SEHNR and FQNEAQ (reference sequence). V lost 5 bases and J 5 bases, leaving 9 bases between the germline ends. In DNA, the CDR3 is TGTGCCAGCAGCCCCGAAGAGAATGAAAAACTGTTTTTT. Encoded protein: CASSPEENEKLFF.

The chain links TRBV5-6 to TRBJ1-5, with a possible D match to TRBD1 (5 bases). There are 15 residues in the CDR3. The germline V and J ends were trimmed by 0 bases and 4 bases, with 11 bases remaining between them. The germline V gene has CDR1 SGHDT and CDR2 YYEEEE. For the CDR3, the DNA is TGTGCCAGCAGCTTGGTAGGGGACCCTAATCAGCCCCAGCATTTT. Translation gives CASSLVGDPNQPQHF.

The V gene is TRBV29-1, the J gene TRBJ1-2, with D possibly TRBD1 on 5 matching bases. The CDR3 covers 16 residues. Germline lookup yields CDR1 SQVTM and CDR2 ANQGSEA. V lost 2 bases to trimming and J lost 4 bases, with 20 bases between them. CDR3 in DNA: TGCAGCGTTGAAAGGCGGGACCCAAAAGTCGGCTATGGCTACACCTTC. This codes for CSVERRDPKVGYGYTF. Using reference TRBV29-1 and TRBJ1-2 for the parts outside the CDR3, the full variable domain is SAVISQKPSRDICQRGTSLTIQCQVDSQVTMMFWYRQQPGQSLTLIATANQGSEATYESGFVIDKFPISRPNLTFSTLTVSNMSPEDSSIYLCSVERRDPKVGYGYTFGSGTRLTVV.

The chain employs TRBV6-4 and TRBJ2-2, with D possibly called TRBD1 or TRBD2 (5 bases each). The V gene's germline CDR1 is MRHNA and CDR2 SNTAGT. The CDR3 spans 16 residues. V was cut by 1 base and J by 3 bases, with 12 bases left in between. DNA for the CDR3: TGTGCCAGCAGTGACTTTGTAAGGGACGACACCGGGGAGCTGTTTTTT. Amino acids: CASSDFVRDDTGELFF.